This TCR beta chain derives from a study of cytomegalovirus exposure and HLA in healthy donors. About the study: A prior analysis found some 110 million unique TCR beta sequences from 150 million to 200 million T cells. Whole-study results and caveats: Later findings reportedly placed an Asian-associated ancestry cluster below the roughly 670-donor mean for N-insertions. A list of 150 to 200 TCR beta chains associated with cytomegalovirus was given. In a later analysis, several top co-occurrence clusters appeared linked to parvovirus B19, influenza, CMV and Epstein-Barr virus.

PCR amplification relied on 60 Vbeta primers (plus 13 Jbeta primers). Here immunoSEQ multiplex PCR was the method, and the copy in TCRdb shows in-frame clones only, minus some. The sample records about 160,000 clones, 77% being singletons. Comment on this clone: Its antigen remains unidentified.

This clonotype was sampled from a woman aged 25 to 39 in good health and CMV-seronegative. The sequencing input was PBMCs.

CDR3 nucleotides: TGCGCCAGCAGTATTATCCAGGGGATTGGCGAGCAGTACTTC. This translates into CASSIIQGIGEQYF. V is TRBV4-1 and J is TRBJ2-7, with D tentatively TRBD1 (6 bases). The CDR3 contains 14 residues. Per the germline V gene, CDR1 is MGHRA and CDR2 is YSYEKL. V gave up 6 bases and J gave up 6 bases, with 18 bases separating them.